This T cell receptor (beta chain) was captured in a study of cytomegalovirus exposure and HLA in healthy donors. Study background: Sequencing of about 179 million T cells in an earlier analysis found around 100 million unique TCR beta sequences.

Study results and caveats: A later analysis showed that HLA-associated TCR beta chains had undergone more clonal expansion than equally common others. Later analysis suggested links between common viral pathogens and several top significant clusters. V- and J-gene trimming of TCR beta was linked (in a later analysis) to a missense DCLRE1C variant.

As concerns this clone: Its antigen is still unknown.

Vbeta (60) and Jbeta (13) primers were used in the PCR. Clones were sequenced by immunoSEQ multiplex PCR, and TCRdb holds only the in-frame ones, with some missing. This table has about 62,000 clones, about 81% appearing once. The germline V gene encodes CDR1 GTSNPN and CDR2 SVGIG (reference sequence). Trimming removed 5 bases at V and 4 bases at J, with 14 bases between. The CDR3 loop spans 13 amino acids. The sequence derives from a woman aged 30 to 39 in good health and CMV-seronegative. Sequencing was performed on PBMCs. The rearrangement uses TRBV30 and TRBJ1-2, with D possibly being TRBD1 (5 bases). Here the CDR3 reads CAWSDNPIYGYTF. CDR3 bases: TGTGCCTGGTCGGACAACCCAATCTATGGCTACACCTTC.